This TCR beta chain is drawn from a study of beta chain features in type 1 diabetes listed by TCRdb under 2018. Describing the broader study: Patients and healthy donors did not differ in mean age, gender distribution, total cell number or subset yield. A total of just under 110,000,000 sorted cells were examined across all samples, and RNA yield correlated strongly with the number of cells per subset. In the study, recently diagnosed type 1 diabetes patients and matched healthy donors were compared on the TCRB repertoires of their sorted circulating CD4+ T cell subsets. Regulatory and stem cell-like memory subsets were isolated from only 8 patients and roughly 8 healthy donors, whereas naive and central memory subsets came from all 28 donors. What the authors observed across the whole study: Because small numbers of individuals were included in the HLA sub-analyses, any influence of HLA type on TCRB rearrangement was left unresolved. In all four CD4+ subsets, TCRB CDR3 length was moderately but significantly shorter in type 1 diabetes patients. Naive, central memory and regulatory TCRB repertoires appeared to be more alike among patients than among healthy donors. At VDJ recombination sites, type 1 diabetes patients had fewer insertions and more deleted nucleotides, which implies abnormalities in thymic rearrangement. PCR may preferentially amplify shorter templates, but because patient and control samples were amplified and corrected together, any resulting skew would affect both groups equally. Because cDNA rather than genomic DNA was sequenced, highly expressing activated cells could have been over-represented, although no difference in activation and CD3 levels was found between groups.

This clone was counted only a few times. The antigen it recognizes is unknown. The record has no base qualities; no much larger clone is one base away. CDR1 and CDR2, per the germline V gene, are MDHEN and SYDVKM. V sheds 7 bases and J sheds 1 base, leaving 10 bases between their ends. The CDR3 starts with the cysteine, ends with the phenylalanine, and has 13 residues. Only the CDR3 DNA is retained, 39 bases long and in frame from the first base. The High Capacity cDNA Reverse Transcription Kit was used to reverse transcribe all of the isolated RNA, meaning that expressed TCRB transcripts were what got sequenced. Naive, central memory and regulatory T cell samples underwent deep immunoSEQ sequencing, averaging about 3.57 million total reads per sample. After sorted cells were lysed in RLT buffer, RNA was extracted with DNase-treated RNeasy Micro or Mini kits, with the choice depending on cell number. Each cell subset was processed on its own to prevent cross-contamination, while patient and healthy donor samples were processed together. The immunoSEQ multiplex PCR was used to amplify TCRB sequences from cDNA, generating 87-bp fragments that spanned the CDR3 region. Sequencing of the amplicons was done on the Illumina HiSeq platform. The authors' pipeline ran thus. Synthetic template baselines were used to correct PCR bias computationally, reads within Hamming distance 2 were collapsed, and singletons that could not be merged were discarded. By aligning reads against IMGT, V, D and J genes, CDR3 length, and insertions or deletions at six rearrangement sites were assigned. Within each subset, clonotype counts were normalized to sorted cell number, after which true diversity and Gini coefficients were computed with the tcR R package. The overlap coefficient, calculated on TCRB nucleotide sequences, was used to measure repertoire sharing. Out-of-frame TCRB sequences from naive cells were analyzed to stand in for the pre-selection repertoire. Imported from immuneACCESS, the table was reduced by TCRdb to in-frame sequences with V and J called. These copies leave out some clones; in studies compared against another copy, an unresolved V gene accounts for under half, and the cause of the remainder is not known. V, J and clone size are taken as reported in that table, and D and trimming were inferred from the DNA itself. A total of about 900,000 clones appear in this sample, about 17% of them only once. Of the sample, 0.02% to 0.025% is held by the ten largest clones.

A single peripheral blood draw of around 100 mL on average was collected from each donor into heparinised tubes. A BD FACSAria II and a panel including CD45RO, CCR7, CD25, CD127, CD95 and CD27 were used to sort naive, central memory, regulatory and stem cell-like memory CD4+ T cells. A purity above 98% was achieved for all sorted populations. PBMCs were isolated immediately by Lymphoprep density gradient centrifugation and stained directly without culture. To minimize batch effects, samples were stained and sorted in pairs, one healthy donor with one patient per experiment. Input material: naive CD4+ T cells from blood. The intended sense of this specimen's cell subset or site label: true naive CD4+ T cells. The clonotype originates from a young woman in good health. The chain links TRBV28 with TRBJ2-5; TRBD2 is perhaps the D gene, given 5 matching bases. In nucleotide form, the sequence is TGTGCCAGCATGGAGGCCATCCAAGAGACCCAGTACTTC. Its protein product is CASMEAIQETQYF.